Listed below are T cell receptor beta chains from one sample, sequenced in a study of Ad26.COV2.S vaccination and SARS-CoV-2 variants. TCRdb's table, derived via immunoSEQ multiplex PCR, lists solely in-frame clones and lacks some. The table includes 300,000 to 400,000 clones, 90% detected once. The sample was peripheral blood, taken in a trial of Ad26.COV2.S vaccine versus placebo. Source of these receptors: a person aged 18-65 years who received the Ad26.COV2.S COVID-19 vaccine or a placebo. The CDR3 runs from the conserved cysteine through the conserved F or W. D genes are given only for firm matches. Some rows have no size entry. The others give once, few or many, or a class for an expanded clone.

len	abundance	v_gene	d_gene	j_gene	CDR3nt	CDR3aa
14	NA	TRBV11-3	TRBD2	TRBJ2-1	TGTGCCAGCACCCCCACTAGCGGGGCGGGGGAGCAGTTCTTC	CASTPTSGAGEQFF
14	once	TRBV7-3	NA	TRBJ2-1	TGTGCCAGCAGCTTCGGCGGGATGGGAAATGAGCAGTTCTTC	CASSFGGMGNEQFF
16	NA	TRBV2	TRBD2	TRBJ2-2	TGTGCCAGCAGTGGCGGCGGGAGGACCTTGACCGGGGAGCTGTTTTTT	CASSGGGRTLTGELFF
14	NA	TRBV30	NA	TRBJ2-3	TGTGCCTGGAGTGTACTTGGCCAAACAGATACGCAGTATTTT	CAWSVLGQTDTQYF
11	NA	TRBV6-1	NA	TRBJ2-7	TGTGCCAGCAGTGAGGGCTACGAGCAGTACTTC	CASSEGYEQYF
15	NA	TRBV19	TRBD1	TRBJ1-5	TGTGCCAGTAGTGCCGAGTACAGGGGGCATCAGCCCCAGCATTTT	CASSAEYRGHQPQHF
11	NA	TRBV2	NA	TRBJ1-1	TGTGCCAACCAGGGTATCCCTGAAGCTTTCTTT	CANQGIPEAFF
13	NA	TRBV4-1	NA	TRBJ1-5	TGCGCCAGCAGCCAAGTAGGAAATCAGCCCCAGCATTTT	CASSQVGNQPQHF
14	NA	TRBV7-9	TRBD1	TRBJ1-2	TGTGCCAGCGGGGAACAGGGGGCTAACTATGGCTACACCTTC	CASGEQGANYGYTF
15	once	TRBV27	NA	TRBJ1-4	TGTGCCAGCAGTTTATCGAACGGGGGCGGTGAAAAACTGTTTTTT	CASSLSNGGGEKLFF
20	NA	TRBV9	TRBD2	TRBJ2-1	TGTGCCAGCAGCTCTTCTGCTCGTACTCCTAGCGGGAGGGGATTAGATGAGCAGTTCTTC	CASSSSARTPSGRGLDEQFF
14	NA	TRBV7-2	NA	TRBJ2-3	TGTGCCAGCAGCTTCGGTTTGAAAACAGATACGCAGTATTTT	CASSFGLKTDTQYF
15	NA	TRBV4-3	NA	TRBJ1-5	TGCGCCAGCAGCCAAGAAACCGGAAGCAATCAGCCCCAGCATTTT	CASSQETGSNQPQHF
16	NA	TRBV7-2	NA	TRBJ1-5	TGTGCCAGCAGCTTAGCGGGAGTACAGATAAATCAGCCCCAGCATTTT	CASSLAGVQINQPQHF
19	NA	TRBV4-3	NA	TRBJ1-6	TGCGCCAGCAGCCAAGAAGGTGTTTTGGTGGGTATGGATAATTCACCCCTCCACTTT	CASSQEGVLVGMDNSPLHF
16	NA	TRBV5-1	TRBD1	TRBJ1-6	TGCGCCAGCAGCCTTACTTGGGACAGGGGAGATTCACCCCTCCACTTT	CASSLTWDRGDSPLHF
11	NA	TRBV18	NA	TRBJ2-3	TGTGCCAGCTCACCTTCCGATACGCAGTATTTT	CASSPSDTQYF
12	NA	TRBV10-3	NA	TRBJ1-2	TGTGCCATCAGAGACAGTAACTATGGCTACACCTTC	CAIRDSNYGYTF
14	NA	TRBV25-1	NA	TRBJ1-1	TGTGCCAGCCTAGGGAGGACGGCAAACACTGAAGCTTTCTTT	CASLGRTANTEAFF
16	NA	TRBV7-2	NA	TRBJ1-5	TGTGCCAGCAGCCTACGGACCTTTTATAGCAATCAGCCCCAGCATTTT	CASSLRTFYSNQPQHF
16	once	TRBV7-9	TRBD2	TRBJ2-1	TGTGCCAGCAGCTTAAGGACTAGCGACTCCTACAATGAGCAGTTCTTC	CASSLRTSDSYNEQFF
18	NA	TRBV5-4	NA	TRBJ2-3	TGTGCCAGCCCTTCCTTGGGGGATCGGACGCAGAGCACAGATACGCAGTATTTT	CASPSLGDRTQSTDTQYF
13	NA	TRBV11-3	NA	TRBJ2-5	TGTGCCAGCAGCTCTCGCCCCACGGAGACCCAGTACTTC	CASSSRPTETQYF
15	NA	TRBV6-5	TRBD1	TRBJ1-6	TGTGCCAGCAGGAAACAGGGGGCAGTGGGTTCACCCCTCCACTTT	CASRKQGAVGSPLHF
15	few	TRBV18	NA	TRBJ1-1	TGTGCCAGCTCACCACCGAACCTTCAGAACACTGAAGCTTTCTTT	CASSPPNLQNTEAFF
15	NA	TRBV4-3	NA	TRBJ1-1	TGCGCCAGCAGCCGGGGGGCTTGGTTGAACACTGAAGCTTTCTTT	CASSRGAWLNTEAFF
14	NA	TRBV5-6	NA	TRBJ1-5	TGTGCCAGCAGCTCCCTGACAGTCAATCAGCCCCAGCATTTT	CASSSLTVNQPQHF
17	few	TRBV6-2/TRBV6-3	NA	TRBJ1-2	TGTGCCAGCAGTCCCCCAAGGCGGCGGGGAACAAACTATGGCTACACCTTC	CASSPPRRRGTNYGYTF
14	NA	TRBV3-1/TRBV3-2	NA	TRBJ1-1	TGTGCCAGCAGCCAGGGGGAACGTTTCACTGAAGCTTTCTTT	CASSQGERFTEAFF
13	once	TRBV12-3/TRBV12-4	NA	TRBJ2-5	TGTGCCAGCAGTTTTCGAGCTCAAGAGACCCAGTACTTC	CASSFRAQETQYF
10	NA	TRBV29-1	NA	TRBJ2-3	TGCAGCGTGTTTTCGGATACGCAGTATTTT	CSVFSDTQYF
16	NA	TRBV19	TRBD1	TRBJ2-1	TGTGCCAGTAGTTCCGACAGGGGGACCTCCTACAATGAGCAGTTCTTC	CASSSDRGTSYNEQFF
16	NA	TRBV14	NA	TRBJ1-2	TGTGCCAGCAGCAACCGGGACGGCCAGGGGTTATATGGCTACACCTTC	CASSNRDGQGLYGYTF
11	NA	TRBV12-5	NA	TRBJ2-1	TGTGCTAGTGGTTTGGTTCCCGGGCAGTTCTTC	CASGLVPGQFF
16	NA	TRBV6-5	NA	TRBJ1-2	TGTGCCAGCAGTTACTCGGGAGGAGGCAGTGGCTATGGCTACACCTTC	CASSYSGGGSGYGYTF
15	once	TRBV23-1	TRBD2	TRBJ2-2	TGCGCCAGCAGTCAGGCGGGGGGCCGGGGCGGGGAGCTGTTTTTT	CASSQAGGRGGELFF
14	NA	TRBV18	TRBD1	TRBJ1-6	TGTGCCAGCTCACCCCGACAGGGGGGTTCACCCCTCCACTTT	CASSPRQGGSPLHF
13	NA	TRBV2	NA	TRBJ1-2	TGTGCCAGCCTCGGTAGAGAAAACTATGGCTACACCTTC	CASLGRENYGYTF
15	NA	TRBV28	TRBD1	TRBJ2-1	TGTGCCAGCGTTAATACAGGGGAGTCCTACAATGAGCAGTTCTTC	CASVNTGESYNEQFF
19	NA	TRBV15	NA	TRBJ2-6	TGTGCCACCAGCAGAGGGCAGGGCTTAATCCTCTCTGGGGCCAACGTCCTGACTTTC	CATSRGQGLILSGANVLTF
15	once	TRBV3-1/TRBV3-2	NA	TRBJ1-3	TGTGCCAGCAGCCCCTCGGGGGGTTCTGGAAACACCATATATTTT	CASSPSGGSGNTIYF
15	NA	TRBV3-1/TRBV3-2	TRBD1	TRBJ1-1	TGTGCCAGCAGCCCTTTGGGACAGGCGAACACTGAAGCTTTCTTT	CASSPLGQANTEAFF
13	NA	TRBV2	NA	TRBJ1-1	TGTGCCAGCGAGGACGGGATGAACACTGAAGCTTTCTTT	CASEDGMNTEAFF
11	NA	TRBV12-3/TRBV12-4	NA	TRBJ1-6	TGTGCCAGCGCTGGGAGGTCACCCCTCCACTTT	CASAGRSPLHF
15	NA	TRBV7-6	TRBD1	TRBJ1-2	TGTGCCAGCAGCTCAGAACCGGGACAGCTCTATGGCTACACCTTC	CASSSEPGQLYGYTF
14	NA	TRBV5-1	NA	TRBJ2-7	TGCGCCAGCAGGTATAGGGGGGGCATTGACGAGCAGTACTTC	CASRYRGGIDEQYF
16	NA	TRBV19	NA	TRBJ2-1	TGTGCCAGTAGTATTCAGGTAGGGGACAAAGGATATGAGCAGTTCTTC	CASSIQVGDKGYEQFF
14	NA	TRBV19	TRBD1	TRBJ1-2	TGTGCCAGTAGTTCGGACAGGGATGACTATGGCTACACCTTC	CASSSDRDDYGYTF
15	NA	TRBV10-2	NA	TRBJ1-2	TGCGCCAGCAGGGACTCCGGGACGGTGGGGTATGGCTACACCTTC	CASRDSGTVGYGYTF
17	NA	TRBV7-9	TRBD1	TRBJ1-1	TGTGCCAGCAGCCCCCCCACACAGGGGCCGATGAACACTGAAGCTTTCTTT	CASSPPTQGPMNTEAFF
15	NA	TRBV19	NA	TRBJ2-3	TGTGCCAGTAGTATCAGGGGGGGAGGCACAGATACGCAGTATTTT	CASSIRGGGTDTQYF
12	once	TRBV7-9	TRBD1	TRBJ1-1	TGTGCCAGCAGCTCCGACAGGGATGAAGCTTTCTTT	CASSSDRDEAFF
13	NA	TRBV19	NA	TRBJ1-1	TGTGCCAGTAGTGTCGGGGTGAACACTGAAGCTTTCTTT	CASSVGVNTEAFF
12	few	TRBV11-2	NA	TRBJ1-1	TGTGCCAGCAGCTTAGATAGGATTGAAGCTTTCTTT	CASSLDRIEAFF
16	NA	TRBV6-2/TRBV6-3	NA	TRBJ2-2	TGTGCCAGCAGTTACCGCGAGGATTCCAGGACCGGGGAGCTGTTTTTT	CASSYREDSRTGELFF
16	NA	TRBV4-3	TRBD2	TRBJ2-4	TGCGCCAGCAGCCAAGATCGGGGGGTAGCCAAAAACATTCAGTACTTC	CASSQDRGVAKNIQYF
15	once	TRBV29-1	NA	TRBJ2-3	TGCAGCGTTGTCGTAGGGCCCTCAAACACAGATACGCAGTATTTT	CSVVVGPSNTDTQYF
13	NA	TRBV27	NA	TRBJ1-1	TGTGCCAGCAGTTACCGGGAGAGACTTGAAGCTTTCTTT	CASSYRERLEAFF